This T cell receptor beta chain comes out of a study of lymphopenia after photon versus proton radiotherapy. CDR1 is SGHTA and CDR2 is FQGNSA in the germline V gene. Trimming cost V 1 base and J 4 bases, with 7 bases left between them. There are 14 residues in the CDR3. Some clones are missing from TCRdb's copy, which holds only in-frame ones; the method was immunoSEQ multiplex PCR. The data contain just over 40,000 clones, 86% of them singletons. This receptor was identified in an older woman with pancreatic cancer. Some clones in this sample may be carry-over from other donors' samples. This chain connects TRBV7-2 to TRBJ1-4; D remains ambiguous. Source: peripheral blood, taken from a patient treated with proton-based radiotherapy. The CDR3 sequence is CASSLGDINEKLFF. The CDR3 DNA sequence: TGTGCCAGCAGCTTAGGAGACATTAATGAAAAACTGTTTTTT.